What follows describes a single T cell receptor (beta chain). The source of the sample is a study of shared clonotypes between healthy human individuals. The V gene lost 5 bases and the J gene lost 0 bases, with 17 bases spanning the gap. Germline CDR1 SGHTA, CDR2 FQGNSA. This CDR3 has 17 residues. Some clones are missing from TCRdb's copy, which holds only in-frame ones; the method was immunoSEQ multiplex PCR. Among about 1.9 million clones listed, 90% to 95% were seen once. Naive CD8 cells, CD45RO-negative and positively selected for CCR7, excluded terminally differentiated effector memory CD45RA+ cells.

The chain is built from TRBV7-2 and TRBJ1-5, with D unresolved. The clonotype was recovered from a man aged 18-30 years in good health. Some clones in this sample may be carry-over from other donors' samples. Sequenced sample: naive CD8+ T cells from PBMCs. The CDR3: CASSPALGPYSNQPQHF. CDR3 DNA: TGTGCCAGCAGCCCAGCCCTCGGGCCCTATAGCAATCAGCCCCAGCATTTT.